The present entry profiles one T cell receptor beta chain with its context. This receptor's antigen is unknown. There are no base qualities to consult, and no much larger clone falls within one base. The CDR3 runs 15 amino acids, cysteine and phenylalanine included. The sequence is cut down to CDR3 DNA, 45 bases in frame from base 1. CDR1 and CDR2, per the germline V gene, are LGHNA and YSLEER. V sheds 3 bases and J sheds 0 bases, leaving 9 bases between their ends. This sample is part of a study of cytomegalovirus exposure and HLA in healthy donors (dated by TCRdb to the late 2010s). Broadly, across the study: In an earlier analysis of 587 of the donors, around 290 Gb of sequence data and 95 million to 130 million unique TCR beta sequences from 180 million or so T cells were reported. An early release covering 550 to 650 HLA-typed donors comprised around 300 gigabases of sequencing data and approximately 85 million unique TCR sequences. Of the approximately 400 genotyped donors, 70% to 90% were placed in the genetic ancestry cluster associated with self-reported Caucasian donors. The study aimed to test whether signatures of past pathogen exposure could be identified by cataloging public T cell receptors. The T cell repertoires of around 730 subjects were profiled by immunosequencing and related to cytomegalovirus serostatus. Along with the approximately 700-subject first cohort, a separate validation cohort of 120 different subjects was used. The study combined high-throughput TCR immunosequencing, statistical association of individual TCRs with disease status, and machine learning to predict cytomegalovirus infection status. A later analysis re-analyzed previously published TCR beta repertoires from approximately 700 donors and added high-resolution HLA genotyping to study TCR occurrence patterns. Rather than drawing on any new phenotypic data, the later analysis identified candidate immune exposures from TCR beta sequences and the way those sequences occurred across donors. An earlier analysis of approximately 500 of the donors applied high-throughput TCR beta sequencing to assess whether each TCR beta V gene segment acted as functional or pseudogenic. Donor age, sex, ethnicity and CMV serostatus were collected together with the repertoire data. A later genetic analysis used genome-wide SNP genotypes for about 65% of the 666 donors, treating that subset as a discovery cohort. All discovery cohort repertoires had been generated using a single sequencing platform. HLA typing covered class I and class II loci at four-digit resolution. The number of typed donors differed by locus: roughly 629-640 for A, B, C, DRB1 and DQB1; some 500 for DQA1; roughly 600 for DPA1; and some 470 for DPB1. Roughly 5 DR-DQ haplotypes were treated as single units for association and clustering because of strong linkage in the cohort. Among some 410 genotyped donors of the cohort, an average of about 240,000 unique TCR beta nucleotide sequences were sequenced per donor, roughly 18% of them non-productive.

Overall study outcomes, separate from this receptor: In a later genetic analysis, a missense DCLRE1C variant was associated with V-gene and J-gene trimming of TCR beta chains, and the association was replicated in an independent cohort. HLA typing was unavailable for some donors at each locus, so association tests used only the typed subset. When HLA alleles, especially DR and DQ, strongly co-occurred, attributing TCR associations to individual alleles was difficult. A further reported finding was that TCR beta sequences accurately predicted the HLA-A and HLA-B alleles for most subjects in the first cohort. According to a later analysis, most CMV-associated TCR beta chains appeared to be HLA-restricted, and the HLA associations seemed to be driven largely by CMV exposure. In both the original and validation cohorts, the classifier was reported to diagnose cytomegalovirus status with high specificity and sensitivity. The authors suggested that the approach could potentially be generalized to other disease states and immunological phenotypes. Linkage disequilibrium might explain the correlated functional status among segregating V segments, but an unknown experimental factor could not be ruled out. CMV serostatus was the only immune exposure information available for the cohort. An earlier analysis of approximately 600 of the donors showed that most TCR beta V segments appeared in productive rearrangements either about 87% or about 30% of the time, which broadly matched IMGT annotations. A cluster of highly shared sequence variants was judged likely to represent a technical artifact of the sequencing pipeline. This cohort had only TCR beta chains sequenced, and the lack of alpha or paired-chain data limited which features could be detected. According to a later genetic analysis, donors in an Asian-associated ancestry cluster had fewer N-insertions in productive TCRs than the approximately 610-donor mean. Across donors, most TCR sequences were observed very rarely, whereas some public TCRs were present in many individuals. According to a later analysis, TCR association rates differed among HLA loci, with DRB1 alleles showing the most associated TCRs and HLA-C alleles showing the fewest. The 87-base-pair reads could not distinguish some IMGT-functional V segments, including TRBV6-2 and TRBV6-3, so those segments were excluded. Several of the top co-occurrence clusters appeared to be linked to parvovirus B19, influenza, CMV and Epstein-Barr virus, according to a later analysis. A later analysis found that HLA-associated TCR beta chains were more clonally expanded and had lower generation probabilities than equally common non-associated chains. Roughly uniform sequencing depth across donors was assumed in presence/absence analyses, although this assumption may not hold. Specific HLA alleles were associated with more than 15,000 TCR beta sequences at a false discovery rate of 0.05 in a later analysis. The earlier analysis of 450 to 700 of the donors excluded about 16 rarely observed V segments, including chromosome 9 orphons, because counts were too low. In vitro tests confirmed that a few of the cytomegalovirus-associated TCR beta chains recognize cytomegalovirus antigens. The study gave a list of about 150 TCR beta chains associated with cytomegalovirus.

The cohort comprised 550 to 700 healthy bone marrow donors. At the time of sampling, all cohort members were nominally healthy, though unrecorded immune exposures were likely present. The donor was CMV seropositive and was included in the group of approximately 310 seropositive cohort members. A peripheral blood sample was provided by each donor, and peripheral blood mononuclear cells were used for TCR beta sequencing. The Qiagen DNeasy Blood Extraction Kit was used to extract genomic DNA from the blood cell samples. Library preparation used the immunoSEQ multiplex PCR assay. For the multiplex PCR, a mixture combining 60 forward primers for TCR Vbeta segments and 13 reverse primers for TCR Jbeta segments was used. A multiplex PCR assay on genomic DNA amplified the CDR3 region of rearranged TCR beta genes. On the Illumina HiSeq System, the amplified TCR beta libraries were sequenced as 87-base-pair reads. The paper's data handling went like this. In a later analysis, around 80 million unique TCR beta chains were counted across the roughly 610 repertoires, and some 10 million of these chains were shared by at least two donors. A nearest-neighbor algorithm error-corrected the raw reads and collapsed the reads into unique sequences, merging closely related sequences to remove PCR and sequencing errors. CDR3 sequences were aligned to IMGT reference sequences to assign V, D and J gene segments. For a sequence to be retained, a match of at least six nucleotides to both a V gene segment and a J gene segment was required. A rearrangement was called productive if the CDR3 had no stop codons and remained in frame with V and J, and every other rearrangement was called non-productive. CDR3 was defined by IMGT convention, running from the second conserved V-encoded cysteine to the conserved J-encoded phenylalanine. In an earlier analysis of more than 550 of the donors, sequences lacking an unambiguous match to a single V gene segment were excluded. An earlier analysis of about 600 of the donors called V segments functional above 56.7% productive rearrangements and segregating when the between-donor standard deviation exceeded 5%. A statistical classification framework was developed to diagnose cytomegalovirus status using the catalog of TCR beta chain sequences. In a later analysis, TCR nucleotide sequences were compared against IMGT/GENE-DB human TR gene sequences so that V and J genes could be assigned. Using the TCRdist pipeline, a later analysis assigned CDR3 sequences along with most-parsimonious VDJ recombination scenarios. In a later analysis, every TCR beta chain was defined by the combination of its CDR3 amino acid sequence and its V-gene family, and reads without a unique V-gene family were dropped. As a way to deal with suspected cross-contamination and a sequencing artifact, a later analysis dropped roughly 600 nucleotide sequences that were highly shared and had low generation probability. In a later analysis, a clonal expansion index was calculated for each public chain from normalized within-repertoire ranks of inferred template counts. A later analysis computed generation probabilities with a VDJ recombination model fitted to out-of-frame rearrangements, and checked the results against IGoR. In a later analysis, hypergeometric tests were used to score TCR-TCR, TCR-HLA and TCR-CMV co-occurrence, with a repertoire-size bias correction applied to TCR pairs. False discovery rates were estimated in a later analysis by permuting HLA or CMV assignments 20 times. In a later analysis, co-occurring TCRs were grouped using DBSCAN, and TCRdist sequence similarity was added for clustering within HLA-allele-positive subsets. Repertoires with fewer than 30,000 or more than 120,000 public chains were left out of co-occurrence clustering, as were a handful of repertoires with anomalous nucleotide sharing. TCRdb took over this immuneACCESS table, retaining in-frame rearrangements with V and J assigned. Such tables are incomplete; in checked studies, under half of the missing clones stem from an unresolved V gene, and the remainder is unexplained. The V and J calls and clone size are taken from that table; D and trimming were inferred from the DNA. Within this sample are 150,000 or so clones, with 65% to 80% of them counted one time only. Less than 15% of the sample is in the top ten clones.

The sample taken for sequencing was PBMCs. The chain is encoded by TRBV4-3 joined to TRBJ2-1; TRBD1 could be the D gene, as 6 bases match. This clonotype was sampled from a man in his forties in good health and CMV-seropositive. The bases read TGCGCCAGCAGCCAGTCGACAGGCTCCTACAATGAGCAGTTCTTC. It is translated as CASSQSTGSYNEQFF.